This T cell receptor (beta chain) was sequenced in a study of cytomegalovirus exposure and HLA in healthy donors. General study results and limits: Later analysis suggested most CMV-associated TCR beta chains were HLA-restricted.

PCR employed 60 Vbeta and 13 Jbeta primers. Assay used: immunoSEQ multiplex PCR; TCRdb lists only in-frame clones, some missing. This listing includes tens of thousands of clones. As regards this clone: Its matching antigen is unknown.

This CDR3 is built from 14 residues. The V end lost 2 bases, the J end lost 6 bases, and 13 bases lay between the germline ends. Germline CDR1 and CDR2: LNHNV and YYDKDF (reference sequence). The chain joins TRBV15 to TRBJ1-1; D is unclear. The material sequenced was PBMCs. The TCR comes from a woman in her 30s in good health and CMV-seronegative. CDR3 loop: CATSRHGEGSEAFF. The CDR3, as DNA: TGTGCCACCAGCAGACATGGGGAGGGTTCTGAAGCTTTCTTT.